This TCR beta chain is drawn from a study of T cell repertoires in cytomegalovirus infection (dated by TCRdb to between 2018 and 2021). Describing the broader study: Donor HLA type was relevant to the analysis, as public TCR beta signatures indicated carriage of CMV infection together with the matching HLA type. Broad study findings and their caveats: Cumulative frequency of public TCR beta family members discriminated carriers of CMV infection plus the relevant HLA type in this cohort and an independent roughly 340-donor cohort. In the ex vivo response, HLA-C-restricted CMV-specific TCR beta clonotypes were dominant, and in two of eight donors the single most frequent clonotype came from this HLA-C-restricted group.

This sample was sequenced with an Illumina HiSeq 1500. TCRdb took the public reads, trimmed them with fastp at Q25, ran MiXCR for clone calling and kept in-frame beta chains. All rows with the same CDR3 protein become a single entry with the most common DNA and genes. For this sample the table gives around 530,000 distinct CDR3 sequences, of which roughly 29% were detected only once. The top ten hold roughly an eighth of the sample. The CDR3 covers 14 residues, taking in both the cysteine and the phenylalanine. The sequence is cut down to CDR3 DNA, 42 bases in frame from base 1. The V and J ends are trimmed by 3 bases and 2 bases, leaving 11 bases between them. CDR1 SEHNR and CDR2 FQNEAQ were looked up in the germline V gene (reference sequence). With regard to this clonotype: The antigen it binds to is not known. No base quality values were provided; no much bigger clone lies one nucleotide off.

This TCR was recovered from a human donor in good health (CMV status not recorded). Some clones in this sample may be carry-over from other donors' samples. Recombination linked TRBV7-9 to TRBJ2-7, with no D gene named confidently. Sequenced material: PBMCs. The CDR3 reads as follows: CASSLVTPPYEQYF. Here is the DNA: TGTGCCAGCAGCTTGGTGACTCCACCCTACGAGCAGTACTTC.